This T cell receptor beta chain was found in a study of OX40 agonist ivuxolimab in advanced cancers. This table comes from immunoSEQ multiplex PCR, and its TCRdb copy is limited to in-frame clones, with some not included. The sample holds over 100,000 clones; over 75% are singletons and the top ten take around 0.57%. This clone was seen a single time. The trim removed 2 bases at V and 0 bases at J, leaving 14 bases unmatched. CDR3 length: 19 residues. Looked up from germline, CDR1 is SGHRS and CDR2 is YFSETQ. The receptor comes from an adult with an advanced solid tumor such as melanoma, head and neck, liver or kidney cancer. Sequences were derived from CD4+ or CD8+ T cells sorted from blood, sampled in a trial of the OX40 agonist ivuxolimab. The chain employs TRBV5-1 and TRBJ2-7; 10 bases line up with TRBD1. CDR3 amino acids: CASSLTTGGAGTRSYEQYF. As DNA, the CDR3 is TGCGCCAGCAGCTTAACGACAGGGGGCGCCGGGACTCGCTCCTACGAGCAGTACTTC.